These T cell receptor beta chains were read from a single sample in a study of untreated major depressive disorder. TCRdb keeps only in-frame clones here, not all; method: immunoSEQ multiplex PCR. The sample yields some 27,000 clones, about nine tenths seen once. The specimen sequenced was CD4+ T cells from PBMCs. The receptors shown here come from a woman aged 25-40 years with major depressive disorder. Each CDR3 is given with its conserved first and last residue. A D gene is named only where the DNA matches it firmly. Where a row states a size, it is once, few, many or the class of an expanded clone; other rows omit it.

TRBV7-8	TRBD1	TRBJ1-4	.	CASRKQQGISEKLFF	TGTGCCAGCAGGAAGCAACAGGGGATCTCTGAAAAACTGTTTTTT
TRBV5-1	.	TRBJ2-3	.	CASSLGGYGTDTQYF	TGCGCCAGCAGCCTCGGGGGATATGGCACAGATACGCAGTATTTT
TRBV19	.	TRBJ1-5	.	CASQGYGQPQHF	TGTGCCAGTCAGGGTTATGGTCAGCCCCAGCATTTT
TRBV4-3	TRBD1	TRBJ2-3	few	CASSQDLFGQGDTQYF	TGCGCCAGCAGCCAAGATTTATTTGGACAGGGCGATACGCAGTATTTT
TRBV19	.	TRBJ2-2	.	CARTGLKRELFF	TGTGCCAGAACGGGTCTTAAGAGGGAGCTGTTTTTT
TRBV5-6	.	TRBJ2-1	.	CASSLAGTAGSPFF	TGTGCCAGCAGCTTGGCCGGGACGGCCGGTAGCCCGTTCTTC
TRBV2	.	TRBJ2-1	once	CASSEGFSVGNEQFF	TGTGCCAGCAGTGAAGGTTTTTCGGTAGGGAATGAGCAGTTCTTC
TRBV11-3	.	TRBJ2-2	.	CASSLGRAGGELFF	TGTGCCAGCAGCTTAGGGAGGGCCGGCGGGGAGCTGTTTTTT
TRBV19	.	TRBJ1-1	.	CASGERVNTEAFF	TGTGCCAGTGGAGAACGAGTGAACACTGAAGCTTTCTTT
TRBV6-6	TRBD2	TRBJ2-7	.	CASTGLAGGLGEQYF	TGTGCCAGCACCGGACTAGCGGGAGGGTTGGGCGAGCAGTACTTC
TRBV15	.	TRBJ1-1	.	CATSRDLGLMNTEAFF	TGTGCCACCAGCAGAGATTTGGGACTCATGAACACTGAAGCTTTCTTT
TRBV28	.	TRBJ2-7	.	CASSLSRGYYEQYF	TGTGCCAGCAGTTTATCACGGGGCTACTACGAGCAGTACTTC
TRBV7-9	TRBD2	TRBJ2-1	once	CASSSGLAGKASSYNEQFF	TGTGCCAGCAGCTCTGGACTAGCGGGAAAGGCGAGCTCCTACAATGAGCAGTTCTTC
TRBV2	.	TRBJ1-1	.	CASSGRATEAFF	TGTGCCAGCTCGGGGAGGGCCACTGAAGCTTTCTTT
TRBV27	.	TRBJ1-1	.	CASSHSRGAPQNTEAFF	TGTGCCAGCAGCCATAGTAGGGGGGCGCCACAAAACACTGAAGCTTTCTTT
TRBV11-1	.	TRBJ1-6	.	CASSLGRKNSPLHF	TGTGCCAGCAGCTTAGGACGGAAAAATTCACCCCTCCACTTT
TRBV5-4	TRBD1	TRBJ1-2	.	CASSRDRGGGNYGYTF	TGTGCCAGCAGCCGCGACAGGGGAGGTGGGAACTATGGCTACACCTTC
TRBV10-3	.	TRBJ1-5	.	CAISEPGMGGGGNQPQHF	TGTGCCATCAGTGAGCCGGGGATGGGGGGAGGTGGCAATCAGCCCCAGCATTTT
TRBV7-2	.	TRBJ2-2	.	CASSAASPTGELFF	TGTGCCAGCAGCGCCGCTAGCCCGACCGGGGAGCTGTTTTTT
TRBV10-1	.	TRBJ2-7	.	CASSVPKFSYEQYF	TGCGCCAGCAGTGTACCCAAGTTCTCCTACGAGCAGTACTTC
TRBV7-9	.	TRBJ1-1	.	CASSLAEVTEAFF	TGTGCCAGCAGCTTAGCGGAGGTCACTGAAGCTTTCTTT
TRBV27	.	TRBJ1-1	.	CASSFRVGTEAFF	TGTGCCAGCAGTTTCCGAGTGGGAACTGAAGCTTTCTTT
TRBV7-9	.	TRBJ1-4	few	CASSPGGPGGEKLFF	TGTGCCAGCAGCCCGGGTGGCCCAGGCGGGGAAAAACTGTTTTTT
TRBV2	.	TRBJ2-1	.	CASSGYLAAQGEQFF	TGTGCCAGCAGTGGATACCTAGCGGCCCAGGGGGAGCAGTTCTTC
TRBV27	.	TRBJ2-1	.	CASSFAAAYNEQFF	TGTGCCAGCAGTTTTGCGGCTGCCTACAATGAGCAGTTCTTC
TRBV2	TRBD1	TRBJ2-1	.	CASRGDREKGQFF	TGTGCCAGCAGGGGGGACAGGGAAAAGGGGCAGTTCTTC
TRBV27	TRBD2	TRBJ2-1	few	CASSSGLAGGPHEQFF	TGTGCCAGCAGTTCTGGACTAGCGGGAGGGCCCCATGAGCAGTTCTTC
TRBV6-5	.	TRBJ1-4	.	CASRPAGNEKLFF	TGTGCCAGCAGGCCTGCTGGTAATGAAAAACTGTTTTTT
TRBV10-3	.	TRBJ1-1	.	CAISDLTDTEAFF	TGTGCCATCAGTGACCTCACGGACACTGAAGCTTTCTTT
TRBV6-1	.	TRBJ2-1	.	CASSKQGNEQFF	TGTGCCAGCAGTAAACAGGGCAATGAGCAGTTCTTC
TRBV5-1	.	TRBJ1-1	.	CATKDPVNTEAFF	TGCGCCACAAAAGACCCGGTGAACACTGAAGCTTTCTTT
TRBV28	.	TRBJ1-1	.	CASSGDGNTEAFF	TGTGCCAGCAGTGGGGACGGCAACACTGAAGCTTTCTTT
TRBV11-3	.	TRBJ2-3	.	CASSMTVVSADTQYF	TGTGCCAGCAGCATGACAGTAGTATCCGCAGATACGCAGTATTTT
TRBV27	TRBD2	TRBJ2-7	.	CASSSLGLAGVVRGEQYF	TGTGCCAGCAGCTCGTTAGGACTAGCGGGAGTTGTCCGAGGCGAGCAGTACTTC
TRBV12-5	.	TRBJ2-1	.	CASGLAQGTEQFF	TGTGCTAGTGGTTTGGCCCAGGGGACTGAGCAGTTCTTC
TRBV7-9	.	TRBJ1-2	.	CASSLGTVANYGYTF	TGTGCCAGCAGCTTAGGGACAGTCGCTAACTATGGCTACACCTTC
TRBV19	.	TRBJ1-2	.	CASRQGLPANYGYTF	TGTGCCAGTAGACAGGGCTTACCCGCTAACTATGGCTACACCTTC
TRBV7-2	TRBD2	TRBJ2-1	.	CASSLAPLAGANEQFF	TGTGCCAGCAGCTTAGCGCCACTAGCGGGAGCCAATGAGCAGTTCTTC
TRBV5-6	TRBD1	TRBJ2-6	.	CASSYWTGNSGANVLTF	TGTGCCAGCAGCTATTGGACAGGGAACTCTGGGGCCAACGTCCTGACTTTC
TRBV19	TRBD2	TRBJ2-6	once	CASSRSSGIRSGANVLTF	TGTGCCAGTAGTAGATCTAGCGGGATCCGCTCTGGGGCCAACGTCCTGACTTTC
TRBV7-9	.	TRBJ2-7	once	CASSSGREKNYEQYF	TGTGCCAGCAGCTCGGGACGGGAGAAAAACTACGAGCAGTACTTC